Listed here are 10 T cell receptor beta chains from one sample, sequenced in a study of beta chain features in type 1 diabetes. The study, taken as a whole, reports: Type 1 diabetes patients showed a moderate but significant shortening of TCRB CDR3s in all four CD4+ subsets.

Investigators reverse transcribed all isolated RNA, so they sequenced expressed TCRB transcripts. Clones were sequenced by immunoSEQ multiplex PCR, and TCRdb holds only the in-frame ones, with some missing. This sample carries approximately 170,000 clones, around 7.8% of them seen once, and the ten largest clones take approximately 0.85%. No antigen has been identified for these receptors. Sequenced material: central memory CD4+ T cells from blood. These receptor sequences come from a woman aged 40-49 years with type 1 diabetes.

This clone was observed a handful of times. The chain uses TRBV5-4 and TRBJ2-1, with 9 positions matching TRBD2. This CDR3 region has 15 residues. The V gene end was trimmed by 4 bases and the J gene end by 1 base; junction bases not matched to a gene: 3. Germline CDR1 SGHNT, CDR2 YYREEE (reference sequence). In DNA form, the CDR3 reads TGTGCCAGCAGCGCGGGGGGGGTGTCCTACAATGAGCAGTTCTTC. The encoded protein is CASSAGGVSYNEQFF.

V gene TRBV28 combines with J gene TRBJ2-7, with 8 bases identical to TRBD1. J lost 3 bases, V lost 6 bases, and 4 bases had no gene match. The CDR3 covers 13 residues. Germline V lookup: CDR1 MDHEN, CDR2 SYDVKM. CDR3 DNA: TGTGCCAGCAGGTCAGACAGGGGCTACGAGCAGTACTTC. Translating gives CASRSDRGYEQYF.

The chain combines TRBV28 with TRBJ2-5; 7 nucleotides match TRBD2. Germline V CDR1 and CDR2: MDHEN, SYDVKM. J lost 1 base, V lost 6 bases, and 5 bases had no gene match. This CDR3 comprises 14 residues. Here the CDR3 DNA reads TGTGCCAGCAGCGCACTAGCGTTCCAAGAGACCCAGTACTTC. This encodes CASSALAFQETQYF.

This clone was detected a few times. The chain uses TRBV6-5 and TRBJ1-6, with D possibly matching TRBD1 (6 bases). Germline V gene lookup returns CDR1 MNHEY and CDR2 SVGAGI. V dropped 4 bases and J dropped 8 bases, with 15 bases sitting between them. The CDR3 contains 15 residues. The CDR3 here is CASSSQGMRDSPLHF. The CDR3 DNA reads TGTGCCAGCAGTTCCCAGGGGATGAGGGATTCACCCCTCCACTTT.

This clone was detected a few times. V usage is TRBV28 and J usage is TRBJ2-6; maybe TRBD1 (6 bases). The CDR3 length is 16 residues. V lost 6 bases to trimming and J lost 0 bases, with 12 bases between them. CDR1 and CDR2 from the germline V gene are MDHEN and SYDVKM. For the CDR3, the DNA is TGTGCCAGCAGCCCAGGACAGAGCTCTGGGGCCAACGTCCTGACTTTC. Translating it yields CASSPGQSSGANVLTF.

This chain connects TRBV28 to TRBJ1-2; 8 positions match TRBD1. This CDR3 comprises 12 residues. V dropped 5 bases and J dropped 8; count of bases not matched to a gene: 4. Germline-derived CDR1 and CDR2 are MDHEN and SYDVKM. In nucleotides, the CDR3 is TGTGCCAGCAGTCAGGGGGCCGGCGGCTACACCTTC. Protein sequence: CASSQGAGGYTF.

This clone was seen more than once but under ten times. V and J are TRBV4-2 and TRBJ1-4; TRBD1 agrees at 8 bases. There are 14 residues in the CDR3. Germline CDR1 LGHNA, CDR2 YNFKEQ. Trimming removed 4 bases from V and 7 bases from J; junction bases left unmatched: 5. The CDR3 region has the DNA TGTGCCAGCAGCCCTATGACAGGGGCTGAAAAACTGTTTTTT. Translated, it gives CASSPMTGAEKLFF.

The chain couples TRBV28 to TRBJ1-4; D perhaps matches TRBD1 (5 bases). CDR3 length: 14 amino acids. Germline V CDR1 and CDR2: MDHEN, SYDVKM. V lost 3 bases and J 4 bases, leaving 9 bases between the germline ends. The DNA of the CDR3 is TGTGCCAGCAGTTTGGCGCAGGGTAATGAAAAACTGTTTTTT. This gives the protein CASSLAQGNEKLFF.

This clone has just a few counts. The V and J genes are TRBV27 and TRBJ2-7; perhaps TRBD2 as D (5 bases). V lost 2 bases and J 7 bases, leaving 15 bases between the germline ends. The CDR3 is 14 residues long. The germline gives CDR1 MNHEY, CDR2 SMNVEV (reference sequence). The CDR3, as DNA: TGTGCCAGCAGTTTAGATTGGGCCACGGGGGAGCAGTACTTC. Amino acids: CASSLDWATGEQYF.

Only a few counts were recorded for this clone. The V call is TRBV12-5, the J call TRBJ2-1; D may be TRBD2 (5 bases). Per the germline V gene, CDR1 is LGHNT and CDR2 is FRNRAP. V lost 9 bases, J lost 7 bases, and 16 bases lay in between. The CDR3 totals 13 residues. This chain's CDR3 is CASRGILGNEQFF. In DNA form, the CDR3 reads TGTGCTAGCCGAGGGATCCTTGGGAATGAGCAGTTCTTC.